These 3 T cell receptor beta chains were all obtained from the same sample, sequenced in a study of blood T cell repertoires in COVID-19. Assay: immunoSEQ multiplex PCR; the TCRdb copy retains only in-frame clones and omits some. The repertoire holds around 260,000 clones, with 83% as singletons. The sequencing sample was made of peripheral blood. Receptors originate from a woman in her forties or fifties who had recovered from COVID-19.

The rearrangement joins TRBV7-6 to TRBJ2-2, with TRBD2 identical over 13 bases. Germline trimming cut 5 bases from V and 11 bases from J; bases unmatched to any gene: 8. CDR1 and CDR2 (germline): SGHVS, FNYEAQ. The CDR3 runs 15 residues. The chain's CDR3 is CASSALGLAGNELFF. CDR3 coding DNA: TGTGCCAGCAGCGCGTTGGGACTAGCGGGAAACGAGCTGTTTTTT.

Comments on this clone: In the same sample, other DNA sequences code for this CDR3. The chain combines TRBV28 with TRBJ1-1, with a weak D call TRBD1 (5 bases). V was trimmed by 6 bases and J by 4 bases, leaving 18 bases between them. This CDR3 comprises 15 residues. Looked up from germline, CDR1 is MDHEN and CDR2 is SYDVKM. The CDR3 DNA reads TGTGCCAGCAGCCCTAACCAGGGTCGCTCCACTGAAGCTTTCTTT. Encoded protein: CASSPNQGRSTEAFF.

The rearrangement joins TRBV21-1 to TRBJ2-5; the tabulated D call, TRBD1, remains unverified against the DNA. TRBV21-1 is given as a pseudogene. This CDR3 has 21 amino acids. The CDR3 coding sequence is TGTGCCAGCAGCAAAGCTATCGGAACCGGGACAGGGCGACTTCCACAGGAGACCCAGTACTTC. Translation gives CASSKAIGTGTGRLPQETQYF.